This TCR beta chain was sequenced in a study of blood T cell repertoires in COVID-19. Background on the study: The United States, Italy and Spain provided the acute and convalescent COVID-19 samples. In each case, the material was cDNA or gDNA derived from T cells, B-cell-depleted T cells, or PBMCs.

Original processing notes: Reference gene primer amplification gave nucleated cell count estimates. Clones were read by immunoSEQ multiplex PCR, and TCRdb kept only the in-frame ones, dropping some. V, J and clone size derive from that table, while D and trimming were established from the DNA sequence. The sample gives about 99,000 clones, less than 85% of which show up once; around a sixth is in the top ten. This CDR3 spans 15 amino acids. CDR1 and CDR2 (germline): SGHTA, FQGNSA. V was clipped by 0 bases and J by 4 bases, with 12 bases between them. Sequenced input: peripheral blood. The TCR comes from a woman of 80 years or more with active or convalescent COVID-19. J is TRBJ2-5 and V is TRBV7-2, with D perhaps matching TRBD1 (6 bases). CDR3 amino acids: CASSLALLGGETQYF. CDR3 coding DNA: TGTGCCAGCAGCTTAGCTTTATTAGGGGGAGAGACCCAGTACTTC.